Presented here are 25 T cell receptor beta chains from one specimen sequenced in a study of OX40 agonist ivuxolimab in advanced cancers. Measured with immunoSEQ multiplex PCR; TCRdb has only the in-frame clones, and not every one. The table lists 55,000 to 70,000 clones, about 82% of them singletons. The specimen comprised CD4+ or CD8+ T cells sorted from blood, sampled in a trial of the OX40 agonist ivuxolimab. The source of these receptors is an adult with an advanced solid tumor such as melanoma, head and neck, liver or kidney cancer.

The sample holds a few counts of this clone. J is TRBJ2-1 and V is TRBV27, with D possibly being TRBD2 (5 bases). Between the trimmed V and J ends, which lost 4 bases and 8 bases, there was a span of 18 bases. Looked up from germline, CDR1 is MNHEY and CDR2 is SMNVEV (reference sequence). This CDR3 region has 15 residues. The CDR3 protein is CASSSHTTYGDEQFF. Written as DNA, the CDR3 is TGTGCCAGCAGTTCCCACACCACGTACGGGGATGAGCAGTTCTTC.

The chain recombines TRBV6-1 with TRBJ2-7; D possibly uses TRBD1 or TRBD2 (6 bases each). Looked up from germline, CDR1 is MNHNS and CDR2 is SASEGT. There are 15 residues in the CDR3. The V end lost 8 bases, the J end lost 0 bases, and 17 bases lay between the germline ends. The CDR3 region is CASRGRRESSYEQYF. The CDR3 coding sequence is TGTGCCAGCCGGGGGCGCCGAGAGAGCTCCTACGAGCAGTACTTC.

The chain recombines TRBV18 with TRBJ1-2, with D tentatively TRBD1 (5 bases). The CDR3 runs to 16 residues. Trimming pared 3 bases from V and 6 bases from J, leaving 20 bases between. Germline CDR1 is KGHSH and CDR2 is LQKENI. The CDR3 DNA sequence: TGTGCCAGCTCACCCAGTCGGGAGGGGCGAACCCATGGCTACACCTTC. Amino acid sequence: CASSPSREGRTHGYTF.

This chain joins TRBV18 and TRBJ1-1; D gene uncertain. The germline V and J ends were trimmed by 2 bases and 4 bases, with 14 bases remaining between them. CDR1 is KGHSH and CDR2 is LQKENI in the germline V gene. This CDR3 is 15 amino acids long. The CDR3 DNA sequence: TGTGCCAGCTCACCATCCGAGGGCTCGGGCACTGAAGCTTTCTTT. Translation gives CASSPSEGSGTEAFF.

The chain uses TRBV19 and TRBJ1-5; weak D call: TRBD1 (6 bases). CDR1 LNHDA and CDR2 SQIVND come from the germline V gene (reference sequence). Between the trimmed V and J ends, which lost 2 bases and 0 bases, there was a span of 11 bases. The CDR3 runs 16 residues. This chain's CDR3 is CASSIQDRYSNQPQHF. The CDR3 DNA sequence: TGTGCCAGTAGTATACAGGACAGATATAGCAATCAGCCCCAGCATTTT.

This clone occurred a few times. The chain uses TRBV18 and TRBJ1-2; 9 bases fit TRBD1. The CDR3 has 16 residues. CDR1 KGHSH and CDR2 LQKENI come from the germline V gene. V lost 2 bases and J lost 8; bases outside the gene matches: 12. Here the CDR3 reads CASSPNLQDRGGGYTF. Written as DNA, the CDR3 is TGTGCCAGCTCACCAAACCTCCAGGACAGGGGAGGCGGCTACACCTTC.

The chain has TRBV5-1 and TRBJ2-1; maybe TRBD2 (6 bases). The germline V gene encodes CDR1 SGHRS and CDR2 YFSETQ. The CDR3 is 13 amino acids. The germline V and J ends were trimmed by 0 bases and 9 bases, with 10 bases remaining between them. This chain's CDR3 is CASSLGRRGEQFF. The CDR3 DNA sequence: TGCGCCAGCAGCTTGGGCAGGAGGGGTGAGCAGTTCTTC.

This chain connects TRBV28 to TRBJ2-3; D is unclear. CDR1 is MDHEN and CDR2 is SYDVKM in the germline V gene. This CDR3 has 15 residues. V lost 6 bases and J lost 1, with 14 bases in between. The CDR3 spells CASRPSIPGTDTQYF. DNA for the CDR3: TGTGCCAGCAGGCCATCTATACCAGGCACAGATACGCAGTATTTT.

This rearrangement joins TRBV6-5 to TRBJ2-7; TRBD1 or TRBD2 may be the D gene (5 bases each). This CDR3 has 12 amino acids. Trimming removed 6 bases from V and 6 bases from J, with 12 bases in between. Germline V lookup: CDR1 MNHEY, CDR2 SVGAGI. CDR3 DNA: TGTGCCAGCAGAACCGGGACCCGCGAGCAGTACTTC. Encoded protein: CASRTGTREQYF.

The rearrangement joins TRBV7-2 to TRBJ2-2; TRBD1 aligns across 7 bases. The J segment lost 7 bases and the V segment lost 5 bases, leaving 10 bases of the junction unmatched. Germline CDR1 SGHTA, CDR2 FQGNSA. The CDR3 is made up of 15 amino acids. CDR3 DNA: TGTGCCAGCAGCATTACAGGGGCCCAAAGCGGGGAGCTGTTTTTT. Its protein product is CASSITGAQSGELFF.

The J gene is TRBJ2-3, the V gene TRBV6-4; TRBD2 matches at 9 bases. The CDR3 length is 12 residues. Germline assignment: CDR1 MRHNA and CDR2 SNTAGT. V was clipped by 3 bases and J by 9 bases; unmatched bases: 1. CDR3 in DNA: TGTGCCAGCAGTGAAGCGGGGGGCACGCAGTATTTT. Residues: CASSEAGGTQYF.

Notes on this clone: Distinct nucleotide sequences in the sample also encode this CDR3. The chain has TRBV7-9 and TRBJ2-2; D remains ambiguous. This CDR3 is 13 amino acids long. V lost 0 bases to trimming and J lost 7 bases, with 6 bases between them. Germline V lookup: CDR1 SEHNR, CDR2 FQNEAQ (reference sequence). CDR3 loop: CASSLAAVGELFF. CDR3 nucleotide sequence: TGTGCCAGCAGCTTAGCTGCGGTCGGGGAGCTGTTTTTT.

V gene TRBV5-5 combines with J gene TRBJ1-2; D unclear. Trimming left V 3 bases short and J 2 bases short, with 11 bases between. Germline CDR1 reads SGHKS; CDR2 reads YYEKEE (reference sequence). This CDR3 contains 14 residues. The CDR3: CASSSAGVNYGYTF. DNA of the CDR3: TGTGCCAGCAGCTCAGCTGGGGTCAACTATGGCTACACCTTC.

The chain uses TRBV9 and TRBJ1-3; the D gene is possibly TRBD1 (6 bases). Germline CDR1 and CDR2: SGDLS and YYNGEE. The CDR3 length is 17 residues. V was clipped by 3 bases and J by 0 bases, with 16 bases between them. CDR3 sequence: CASSASIGGPSGNTIYF. CDR3 nucleotides: TGTGCCAGCAGCGCTTCCATAGGGGGACCCTCTGGAAACACCATATATTTT.

In its sample, this clone was seen once. This sequence joins TRBV9 and TRBJ2-5; 9 bases map to TRBD2. This CDR3 spans 15 amino acids. Trimming at V came to 4 bases and at J to 1 base, leaving 5 bases not matched to a gene. Germline-derived CDR1 and CDR2 are SGDLS and YYNGEE. CDR3 bases: TGTGCCAGCAGCCTTAGCGGGGGTGGCCAAGAGACCCAGTACTTC. It encodes CASSLSGGGQETQYF.

V gene TRBV4-3 combines with J gene TRBJ1-4, with TRBD1 as a possible D gene (5 bases). The CDR3 contains 14 residues. V lost 4 bases, J lost 5 bases, and 11 bases lay in between. CDR1 and CDR2 (germline): LGHNA, YSLEER. For the CDR3, the DNA is TGCGCCAGCAGCCCGACGGGGACCAATGAAAAACTGTTTTTT. Translation: CASSPTGTNEKLFF.

The rearrangement links TRBV11-3 to TRBJ1-2, with D uncertain. Deletions cut 0 bases from V and 8 bases from J, with 7 bases between. The germline V gene has CDR1 SGHNT and CDR2 YENEEA. The CDR3 sequence is 12 residues long. This chain's CDR3 is CASSLEGGGYTF. As DNA, the CDR3 is TGTGCCAGCAGCTTAGAAGGCGGGGGCTACACCTTC.

The chain combines TRBV25-1 with TRBJ2-3; 13 bases line up with TRBD2. The length of the CDR3 is 16 residues. Germline loops: CDR1 MGHDK, CDR2 SYGVNS. V lost 3 bases to trimming and J lost 0 bases; unmatched junction nucleotides: 0. CDR3 amino acids: CASSETSGGSTDTQYF. The CDR3 DNA is TGTGCCAGCAGTGAGACTAGCGGGGGGAGCACAGATACGCAGTATTTT.

The chain links TRBV7-3 to TRBJ1-2, with D unresolved. Trimming took 4 bases from V and 8 from J, leaving 17 bases between them. This CDR3 is 14 amino acids long. Per the germline V gene, CDR1 is SGHTA and CDR2 is FQGTGA. The chain's CDR3 is CASSSTINPEGYTF. The CDR3 coding sequence is TGTGCCAGCAGCTCCACCATAAACCCAGAGGGCTACACCTTC.

The DNA of the CDR3 is TGTGCCAGCAGCTTAGTCCTCAATCACGAGCAGTACTTC. Its translation: CASSLVLNHEQYF. V is TRBV7-2 and J is TRBJ2-5; D is unclear. The assigned J gene may be wrong: the sequence end matches TRBJ2-7 better. This CDR3 is 13 amino acids long. CDR1 is SGHTA and CDR2 is FQGNSA in the germline V gene.

A single count supports this clone. The rearrangement links TRBV28 to TRBJ1-1; TRBD1 agrees at 8 bases. Germline values: CDR1 MDHEN, CDR2 SYDVKM. This CDR3 spans 15 amino acids. V trimming: 6 bases; J trimming: 4 bases; junction bases outside the gene matches: 10. The CDR3 protein is CASSSRTGKSTEAFF. As DNA, the CDR3 is TGTGCCAGCAGCTCCCGGACAGGGAAGAGCACTGAAGCTTTCTTT.

The genes are TRBV5-5 and TRBJ1-4; TRBD1 aligns across 7 bases. The junction had 8 bases not matched to a gene; V was cut back by 4 bases and J by 8 bases. Germline loops: CDR1 SGHKS, CDR2 YYEKEE (reference sequence). This CDR3 has 14 residues. The CDR3 here is CASSQYRGREKLFF. For the CDR3, the DNA is TGTGCCAGCAGCCAATACAGGGGTAGAGAAAAACTGTTTTTT.

This chain joins TRBV7-3 and TRBJ2-4; D is possibly TRBD1 or TRBD2 (5 bases each). CDR1 is SGHTA and CDR2 is FQGTGA in the germline V gene. Trimming shortened V by 4 bases and J by 0 bases, and 10 bases separated the two germline ends. CDR3 length: 15 amino acids. The CDR3 is CASSSDGTAKNIQYF. CDR3 sequence (DNA): TGTGCCAGCAGCTCCGACGGGACAGCCAAAAACATTCAGTACTTC.

V gene TRBV6-5 combines with J gene TRBJ1-5; tentatively, D is TRBD1 (6 bases). The germline V gene has CDR1 MNHEY and CDR2 SVGAGI. The CDR3 contains 14 residues. V was trimmed by 5 bases and J by 5 bases, leaving 13 bases between them. The CDR3 nucleotides read TGTGCCAGCAGTGAAATGGGGGCCGATCAGCCCCAGCATTTT. The encoded protein is CASSEMGADQPQHF.

The rearrangement links TRBV4-2 to TRBJ2-6; D might be TRBD1 (6 bases). This CDR3 has 17 amino acids. V lost 1 base and J 4 bases, leaving 14 bases between the germline ends. Germline CDR1 and CDR2: LGHNA and YNFKEQ. CDR3 sequence (DNA): TGTGCCAGCAGCCAAGCACCCAGGGGATCCGGGGCCAACGTCCTGACTTTC. Translation gives CASSQAPRGSGANVLTF.